This T cell receptor (beta chain) was sequenced during a study of blood T cell repertoires in COVID-19 (dated by TCRdb to 2019 to 2021). Regarding the complete study: Samples covering the acute and convalescent phases of COVID-19 were provided by collaborators in the United States, Italy and Spain. Sample metadata almost always included a de-identified subject ID, COVID-19 status, age in years and sex. Deeply sampled blood TCRbeta repertoires from subjects exposed to, actively infected with, or recovered from COVID-19 were included in the dataset. The material from the prospective study consisted of cDNA or gDNA derived from T cells, B-cell-depleted T cells, or PBMCs. The samples were drawn from two sources: the first 160 participants of the ongoing ImmuneRACE study, and 1,000 to 1,500 subjects contributed by 6 global collaborators. Where available, HLA class I and class II types were taken from metadata supplied by the sample provider and were not determined by assay-based typing. The repertoires were released in a freely available public database intended as a resource for research on the immune response to SARS-CoV-2. Overall study results and their limits: Clinical and demographic metadata were provided uncurated, with the amount varying by source and participant.

On this clone: Its antigen is unknown. Base-call qualities are not available, and no considerably larger clone is one nucleotide away.

The germline V gene (reference sequence) supplies CDR1 GTSNPN and CDR2 SVGIG. V is trimmed back by 4 bases and J by 1 base, and the junction contains 6 bases that no gene match accounts for. The CDR3 runs 15 residues from the cysteine to the phenylalanine. Solely the CDR3 DNA is kept, with 45 bases framed from the first base. A second Seattle source provided samples from volunteer blood donors who had recovered from COVID-19. The collaborating institutions used their own protocols to collect whole blood in K2EDTA tubes. For TCRbeta analysis, collaborators shipped samples in one of three forms: frozen whole blood, isolated PBMCs, or DNA extracted from either of those sample types. TCRbeta CDR3 regions were amplified from genomic DNA by means of the immunoSEQ Assay, a bias-controlled multiplex PCR. Turning to the authors' computational methods: Nucleated cell counts per sample were estimated from amplification of reference gene primers within the assay. Sequence reads were collapsed and filtered to measure the absolute abundance of every unique TCRbeta CDR3 rearrangement. Productive Simpson clonality was computed per sample as the square root of Simpson's diversity index over productive rearrangements. TCRdb holds this immuneACCESS table with in-frame rearrangements only. Some clones are missing; in checked studies, unresolved V genes explain under half, and the rest has no known cause. V and J calls and clone size are copied from that table; D and trimming were computed from the DNA. Within this sample are some 270,000 clones, with 84% of them counted one time only. About 1.6% of the sample lies in the top ten.

The sequence is built from TRBV30 and TRBJ1-5, with 8 middle bases fitting TRBD1. This receptor was identified in a woman aged 40 to 49 who had recovered from COVID-19. Sequencing was done on a sample of peripheral blood. The CDR3 region: CAWNYQGASNQPQHF. The sequenced DNA is TGTGCCTGGAATTATCAGGGGGCGAGCAATCAGCCCCAGCATTTT.